This TCR beta chain is drawn from a study of control samples from healthy donors and cancer patients. From germline, CDR1 is SGHVS and CDR2 FNYEAQ. Trimming at V came to 2 bases and at J to 0 bases, leaving 7 bases not matched to a gene. This CDR3 comprises 17 residues. Clones were read by immunoSEQ multiplex PCR, and TCRdb kept only the in-frame ones, dropping some. Of approximately 65,000 clones in the sample, around nine tenths are singletons; the top ten hold roughly a fifth. The rearrangement joins TRBV7-6 to TRBJ2-3; 8 bases line up with TRBD1. Sequencing was carried out using PBMCs. The clonotype was recovered from a man aged 60 to 75 with lung cancer. CDR3 sequence: CASSLSTGGRSTDTQYF. Here the CDR3 DNA reads TGTGCCAGCAGCTTATCTACAGGGGGAAGGAGCACAGATACGCAGTATTTT.